The clone carrying this T cell receptor beta chain is medium-sized (0.01 to 0.1%) in the sample. Roughly three months, about 14 weeks, into antiretroviral therapy, follow-up blood was collected. The repertoire came from unfractionated whole blood and reflected all unsorted peripheral T cells. These data are taken from a study of HIV-infected patients and healthy controls. About the study: A modest, significant CD4 rise occurred in most of the 16 patients after three months of therapy.

Reverse transcription used 450 to 500 ng RNA and constant-region primers for alpha and beta. Alpha and beta chain libraries were made separately by chain-specific third strand synthesis with multiplexing indices. TCRdb re-analysed the 5' RACE reads in MiXCR, keeping a single row per CDR3 protein. The table lists 8,400 or so distinct CDR3 sequences, around 8% of them singletons. This CDR3 has 14 residues. Trimming at V came to 2 bases and at J to 7 bases, leaving 8 bases not matched to a gene. Germline-derived CDR1 and CDR2 are SQVTM and ANQGSEA. Here the sequenced sample was blood, taken during antiretroviral therapy. This chain uses TRBV29-1 with TRBJ2-3; 8 nucleotides agree with TRBD2. This receptor was identified in an adult with HIV infection. The CDR3: CSVESLAGGHTQYF. The CDR3 DNA reads as TGCAGCGTTGAATCCCTAGCGGGCGGCCATACGCAGTATTTT.